Presented here are 4 T cell receptor beta chains from one specimen sequenced in a study of T-cell memory formation after mild COVID-19. Using its own MiXCR run on the 5' RACE reads, TCRdb lists one record per CDR3 protein. In the table there are some 280,000 distinct CDR3 sequences, about 17% of which are singletons. What was sequenced was PBMCs or a T cell subset sorted from them (not recorded which). The receptors were gathered from a man aged 18 to 35 who had mild COVID-19 (a few samples of this study predate the infection). Cell type and time point are not known.

The rearrangement links TRBV12-3 or TRBV12-4 to TRBJ2-5; D is ambiguous. Trimming pared 3 bases from V and 5 bases from J, leaving 10 bases between. The CDR3 sequence is 13 residues long. The CDR3 coding sequence is TGTGCCAGCAGTTTTACCCAAAGGGAGACCCAGTACTTC. This sequence encodes CASSFTQRETQYF.

This clonotype has only a few counts. J is TRBJ2-5 and V is TRBV20-1, with TRBD2 identical over 9 bases. The junction had 10 bases not matched to a gene; V was cut back by 5 bases and J by 3 bases. Germline V CDR1 and CDR2: DFQATT, SNEGSKA (reference sequence). The CDR3 runs to 15 residues. CDR3 region: CSADVAGALEETQYF. DNA of the CDR3: TGCAGTGCTGACGTAGCGGGGGCGCTGGAAGAGACCCAGTACTTC.

Many counts were recorded for this clonotype. The chain has TRBV20-1 and TRBJ1-5, with D possibly matching TRBD1 (5 bases). Germline V gene data show CDR1 as DFQATT and CDR2 as SNEGSKA (reference sequence). Trimming removed 6 bases at V and 4 bases at J, with 10 bases between. This CDR3 has 12 residues. CDR3 residues: CSASQGNQPQHF. In DNA form, the CDR3 reads TGCAGTGCGAGTCAGGGAAATCAGCCCCAGCATTTT.

This sequence joins TRBV7-9 and TRBJ2-7; D is unclear. The ends were cut back, 8 bases at V and 2 bases at J, with 13 bases in the middle. The V gene's germline CDR1 is SEHNR and CDR2 FQNEAQ (reference sequence). The length of the CDR3 is 13 residues. CDR3 protein: CASADSRAYEQYF. CDR3 in DNA: TGTGCCAGCGCCGATAGCCGGGCCTACGAGCAGTACTTC.